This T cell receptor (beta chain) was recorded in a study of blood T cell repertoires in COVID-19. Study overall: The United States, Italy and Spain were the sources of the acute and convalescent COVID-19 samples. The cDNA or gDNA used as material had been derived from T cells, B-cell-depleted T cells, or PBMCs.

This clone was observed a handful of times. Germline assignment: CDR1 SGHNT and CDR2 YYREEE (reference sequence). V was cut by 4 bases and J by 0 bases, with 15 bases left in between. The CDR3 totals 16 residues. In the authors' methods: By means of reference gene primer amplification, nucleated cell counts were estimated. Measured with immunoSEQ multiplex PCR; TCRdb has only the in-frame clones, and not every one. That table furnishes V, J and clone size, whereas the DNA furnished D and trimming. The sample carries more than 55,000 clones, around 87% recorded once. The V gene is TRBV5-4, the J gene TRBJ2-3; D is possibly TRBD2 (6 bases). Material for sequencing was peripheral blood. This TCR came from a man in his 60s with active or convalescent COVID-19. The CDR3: CASSHGGEVSTDTQYF. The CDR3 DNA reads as TGTGCCAGCAGCCACGGGGGTGAAGTAAGCACAGATACGCAGTATTTT.